The clone carrying this TCR beta chain was seen only once. Amplification used 60 Vbeta primers and 13 Jbeta primers. The method was immunoSEQ multiplex PCR; TCRdb's version includes in-frame clones alone and lacks a portion of them. The table has about 90,000 clones, 65% to 85% seen once. This sample stems from a study of cytomegalovirus exposure and HLA in healthy donors. Germline CDR1 is PRHDT and CDR2 is FYEKMQ (reference sequence). Trimming at V came to 5 bases and at J to 6 bases, leaving 1 base not matched to a gene. The CDR3 runs 14 residues. The rearrangement links TRBV13 to TRBJ2-2; TRBD2 matches 12 bases. The TCR originated in a man aged 18 to 29 in good health and CMV-seronegative. Sequencing was carried out using PBMCs. The CDR3 is CASSRTSGAGELFF. As DNA, the CDR3 is TGTGCCAGCAGCCGGACTAGCGGGGCCGGGGAGCTGTTTTTT. The full variable domain, its missing parts supplied by reference TRBV13 and TRBJ2-2, is AAGVIQSPRHLIKEKRETATLKCYPIPRHDTVYWYQQGPGQDPQFLISFYEKMQSDKGSIPDRFSAQQFSDYHSELNMSSLELGDSALYFCASSRTSGAGELFFGEGSRLTVL.